A selection of T cell receptor beta chains follows, all from one sample in a study of human T cells and chemical hapten exposure. MiXCR was run by TCRdb on the RACE reads, yielding one entry per CDR3 protein. The sample holds tens of thousands of distinct CDR3 sequences; 9.3% are singletons and the top ten take about an eighth. Material: whole blood, obtained in connection with sensitization to the hapten diphenylcyclopropenone (DPC). The receptor set was obtained from a woman between 40 and 50 years old with alopecia areata. Some clones in this sample may be carry-over from other donors' samples. The CDR3 runs from the conserved cysteine through the conserved F or W. D genes are given only for firm matches. A row's size may be missing; if present it is once, few, many or a size class.

TRBJ2-3	few	TRBV28	TRBD1	CASKAGGPTDTQYF	TGTGCCAGCAAGGCAGGGGGTCCCACAGATACGCAGTATTTT
TRBJ1-5	.	TRBV9	.	CASSVGVVGNQPQHF	TGTGCCAGCAGCGTGGGGGTTGTAGGCAATCAGCCCCAGCATTTT
TRBJ2-1	few	TRBV5-1	TRBD1	CASSQGQDYNEQFF	TGCGCCAGCAGCCAAGGACAGGATTACAATGAGCAGTTCTTC
TRBJ2-5	few	TRBV4-1	TRBD2	CASSLRASGGQETQYF	TGCGCCAGCAGCCTAAGGGCTAGCGGGGGGCAAGAGACCCAGTACTTC
TRBJ2-7	many	TRBV5-4	.	CASSLGQTFYEQYF	TGTGCCAGCAGCTTGGGACAGACGTTCTACGAGCAGTACTTC
TRBJ1-2	few	TRBV6-6	TRBD1	CASGQGNYGYTF	TGTGCCAGTGGACAGGGAAACTATGGCTACACCTTC
TRBJ1-1	.	TRBV4-3	.	CASSQDRLQYTEAFF	TGCGCCAGCAGCCAAGATCGGCTCCAGTACACTGAAGCTTTCTTT
TRBJ1-1	few	TRBV27	.	CASSLSGLAEAFF	TGTGCCAGCAGTTTATCGGGATTGGCTGAAGCTTTCTTT
TRBJ1-4	.	TRBV27	TRBD1	CASSHSGTGNNEKLFF	TGTGCCAGCAGTCATTCAGGGACAGGGAATAATGAAAAACTGTTTTTT
TRBJ2-2	many	TRBV30	.	CAWSGGASGELFF	TGTGCCTGGAGTGGGGGGGCGTCCGGGGAGCTGTTTTTT
TRBJ1-6	few	TRBV7-2	.	CASSLEGVWNSPLHF	TGTGCCAGCAGCTTAGAGGGGGTTTGGAATTCACCCCTCCACTTT
TRBJ2-2	many	TRBV29-1	TRBD2	CSVAPGGPNGELFF	TGCAGCGTAGCGCCGGGGGGGCCGAACGGGGAGCTGTTTTTT
TRBJ2-6	medium-sized	TRBV4-2	.	CASSQDPQASGANVLTF	TGTGCCAGCAGCCAAGATCCCCAGGCCTCTGGGGCCAACGTCCTGACTTTC
TRBJ2-3	few	TRBV5-1	.	CASSPGRIHTNTQYF	TGCGCCAGCAGCCCGGGACGGATTCATACAAATACGCAGTATTTT
TRBJ1-1	many	TRBV5-1	TRBD1	CASSSTGFSVPSTEAFF	TGCGCCAGCAGCTCGACAGGGTTTTCGGTCCCGAGCACTGAAGCTTTCTTT
TRBJ1-2	.	TRBV4-3	.	CASSQGGSDGYTF	TGCGCCAGCAGCCAAGGGGGATCTGATGGCTACACCTTC
TRBJ2-7	few	TRBV27	TRBD1	CASSRPQGSGSYEQYF	TGTGCCAGCAGCCGACCACAGGGGAGCGGCTCCTACGAGCAGTACTTC
TRBJ2-7	few	TRBV5-5	.	CASSEAPISSYEQYF	TGTGCCAGCAGTGAAGCCCCTATTAGCTCCTACGAGCAGTACTTC
TRBJ2-3	few	TRBV7-7	TRBD2	CASSFGLAGGHGTQYF	TGTGCCAGCAGCTTTGGACTAGCGGGGGGGCACGGTACGCAGTATTTT
TRBJ2-5	many	TRBV6-5	.	CASSRDGETQYF	TGTGCCAGCAGTCGGGACGGAGAGACCCAGTACTTC
TRBJ2-7	many	TRBV12-3/TRBV12-4	TRBD2	CASSFQAGDYEQYF	TGTGCCAGCAGTTTTCAAGCGGGGGACTACGAGCAGTACTTC
TRBJ1-5	.	TRBV18	.	CASSPQQGNQPQHF	TGTGCCAGCTCACCACAGCAAGGCAATCAGCCCCAGCATTTT
TRBJ1-1	many	TRBV5-1	TRBD1	CASSLITGVNTEAFF	TGCGCCAGCAGCTTAATTACAGGGGTCAACACTGAAGCTTTCTTT
TRBJ2-1	few	TRBV7-3	TRBD1	CASSLGQGGRYEQFF	TGTGCCAGCAGCCTCGGACAGGGCGGTCGCTATGAGCAGTTCTTC
TRBJ1-1	.	TRBV12-3/TRBV12-4	.	CASTPAGRLNSAFF	TGTGCCAGCACCCCTGCCGGACGTCTAAACTCAGCTTTCTTT
TRBJ2-6	few	TRBV6-5	.	CASSTTGSGANVLTF	TGTGCCAGCAGTACCACAGGGTCTGGGGCCAACGTCCTGACTTTC
TRBJ1-5	many	TRBV11-2	.	CASSLARVGLSNQPQHF	TGTGCCAGCAGCTTAGCCAGGGTGGGCCTTAGCAATCAGCCCCAGCATTTT
TRBJ1-1	.	TRBV20-1	.	CSAIRRENTEAFF	TGCAGTGCTATCCGCAGGGAAAACACTGAAGCTTTCTTT
TRBJ2-7	few	TRBV7-9	.	CASSLAPTISYEQYF	TGTGCCAGCAGCTTAGCCCCCACTATCTCCTACGAGCAGTACTTC
TRBJ2-1	many	TRBV4-2	.	CASSQEGGEYNEQFF	TGTGCCAGCAGCCAAGAGGGGGGAGAGTACAATGAGCAGTTCTTC
TRBJ1-4	.	TRBV5-1	.	CASSLGGATNEKLFF	TGCGCCAGCAGCTTGGGGGGCGCAACTAATGAAAAACTGTTTTTT
TRBJ1-2	many	TRBV6-2/TRBV6-3	TRBD1	CASSPAGQSYGYTF	TGTGCCAGCAGCCCCGCGGGACAGTCCTATGGCTACACCTTC
TRBJ2-7	many	TRBV6-1	TRBD1	CASSEEGAGNYEQYF	TGTGCCAGCAGTGAAGAGGGGGCAGGAAACTACGAGCAGTACTTC
TRBJ2-7	few	TRBV30	.	CAWSVGVEPYEQYF	TGTGCCTGGAGTGTAGGAGTGGAGCCCTACGAGCAGTACTTC
TRBJ1-1	.	TRBV5-4	.	CASSLANTEAFF	TGTGCCAGCAGCTTGGCGAACACTGAAGCTTTCTTT
TRBJ1-2	few	TRBV7-6	TRBD1	CASSLKQGAGGYTF	TGTGCCAGCAGCTTAAAACAGGGGGCTGGAGGCTACACCTTC
TRBJ2-2	many	TRBV5-6	.	CASSLANARGLFF	TGTGCCAGCAGCTTGGCCAATGCGCGGGGGCTGTTTTTT
TRBJ1-2	few	TRBV7-9	.	CASSLNTGNGYTF	TGTGCCAGCAGCCTAAATACAGGGAATGGCTACACCTTC
TRBJ2-3	many	TRBV9	.	CASSPVGGGTDTQYF	TGTGCCAGCAGCCCGGTGGGGGGTGGCACAGATACGCAGTATTTT
TRBJ2-2	many	TRBV5-6	TRBD1	CASSFRDRGTGELFF	TGTGCCAGCAGCTTCCGGGACAGGGGGACCGGGGAGCTGTTTTTT
TRBJ1-2	many	TRBV7-3	TRBD1	CASSQGGTNYGYTF	TGTGCCAGCAGCCAGGGGGGAACTAACTATGGCTACACCTTC
TRBJ1-4	few	TRBV6-6	.	CASSYWGQRNEKLFF	TGTGCCAGCAGTTACTGGGGCCAGAGAAATGAAAAACTGTTTTTT
TRBJ2-2	.	TRBV5-6	TRBD1	CASSWVGTGRPGELFF	TGTGCCAGCAGCTGGGTCGGGACAGGGAGGCCCGGGGAGCTGTTTTTT
TRBJ1-5	many	TRBV10-3	TRBD1	CAIMDRGGGQPQHF	TGTGCCATTATGGACAGGGGCGGCGGCCAGCCCCAGCATTTT
TRBJ2-3	many	TRBV6-5	TRBD2	CASSSLAGGADTQYF	TGTGCCAGCAGTTCTCTAGCGGGGGGTGCAGATACGCAGTATTTT
TRBJ2-1	many	TRBV15	TRBD2	CATSREAGGPYNEQFF	TGTGCCACCAGCAGAGAAGCGGGGGGACCCTACAATGAGCAGTTCTTC
TRBJ2-2	.	TRBV19	.	CASSMGSGELFF	TGTGCCAGTAGTATGGGCTCCGGGGAGCTGTTTTTT
TRBJ1-1	many	TRBV2	.	CASRRLVTEAFF	TGTGCCAGCAGGCGGCTTGTAACTGAAGCTTTCTTT
TRBJ1-3	few	TRBV7-2	.	CASGKYSGNTIYF	TGTGCCAGCGGGAAGTACTCTGGAAACACCATATATTTT
TRBJ2-7	.	TRBV4-1	.	CASSQERAGSYEQYF	TGCGCCAGCAGCCAAGAGAGGGCCGGGTCCTACGAGCAGTACTTC
TRBJ2-1	many	TRBV29-1	.	CSVYETRRRRNEQFF	TGCAGCGTTTACGAGACTAGAAGAAGGAGAAATGAGCAGTTCTTC
TRBJ2-7	many	TRBV7-6	.	CASSLGQGRMNEQYF	TGTGCCAGCAGCTTAGGCCAGGGGAGGATGAACGAGCAGTACTTC
TRBJ2-1	.	TRBV11-2	TRBD2	CASSLKLAGTLTYNEQFF	TGTGCCAGCAGCTTAAAACTAGCGGGCACCCTAACCTACAATGAGCAGTTCTTC
TRBJ2-3	many	TRBV20-1	.	CSAPTSTDTQYF	TGCAGTGCTCCGACTAGCACAGATACGCAGTATTTT
TRBJ2-7	many	TRBV6-5	.	CASSRGVSYEQYF	TGTGCCAGCAGTAGAGGGGTCTCCTACGAGCAGTACTTC